Listed here are 28 T cell receptor beta chains from one sample, sequenced in a study of blood T cell repertoires in COVID-19. Sequencing was performed with immunoSEQ multiplex PCR; in TCRdb, only in-frame clones are kept and a portion is missing. The data contain about 220,000 clones, over 65% of them singletons. Sequences were obtained from PBMCs or T cells enriched from blood (not recorded which). The source is a woman aged 55-70 years who had recovered from COVID-19.

A word on this clone: The sample holds other DNA sequences that translate to the same CDR3. The chain employs TRBV29-1 and TRBJ2-5, with unresolved D. The germline CDR1 and CDR2 sequences are SQVTM and ANQGSEA. This CDR3 is 10 amino acids long. Trimming left V 2 bases short and J 4 bases short, with 2 bases between. DNA for the CDR3: TGCAGCGTTGAACTAGAGACCCAGTACTTC. Its translation is CSVELETQYF.

This clone showed up just once. The genes are TRBV4-2 and TRBJ2-1; D uncertain. Germline CDR1 is LGHNA and CDR2 is YNFKEQ. V lost 0 bases, J lost 8 bases, and 5 bases lay in between. This CDR3 comprises 12 residues. The DNA of the CDR3 is TGTGCCAGCAGCCAAGATTTCGATGAGCAGTTCTTC. Its protein is CASSQDFDEQFF.

V and J are TRBV7-2 and TRBJ2-4; 8 positions match TRBD1. The CDR3 totals 14 residues. V lost 4 bases, J lost 9 bases, and 8 bases stayed unmatched. The germline V gene encodes CDR1 SGHTA and CDR2 FQGNSA. The CDR3 reads CASSYTTGGGIQYF. CDR3 bases: TGTGCCAGCAGCTATACTACAGGGGGAGGCATTCAGTACTTC.

The chain employs TRBV18 and TRBJ1-2; TRBD1 aligns across 7 bases. Germline values: CDR1 KGHSH, CDR2 LQKENI. The CDR3 totals 14 residues. V lost 3 bases to trimming and J lost 8 bases; unmatched junction nucleotides: 9. The DNA for the CDR3 is TGTGCCAGCTCACCCGGACAGGATCGGAGCGGCTACACCTTC. This codes for CASSPGQDRSGYTF.

The CDR3 spells CAISGGPPGVVSTDTQYF. As DNA, the CDR3 is TGTGCCATTAGCGGGGGGCCTCCCGGAGTGGTTTCCACAGATACGCAGTATTTT. V gene TRBV10-3 combines with J gene TRBJ2-3; TRBD2 aligns across 10 bases. The CDR3 totals 18 residues. Germline CDR1 reads ENHRY; CDR2 reads SYGVKD. Losses at the gene ends were 9 bases for V and 2 bases for J; bases not matched to a gene: 17.

The CDR3 DNA is TGTGCCAGCAGCCCGGACAGGGTAGAGCAGTACTTC. As protein: CASSPDRVEQYF. The V and J genes are TRBV12-3 or TRBV12-4 and TRBJ2-7; 8 bases fit TRBD1. Unmatched junction bases numbered 5, after V lost 6 bases and J lost 7 bases. CDR3 length: 12 residues.

The chain couples TRBV4-1 to TRBJ2-7, with 9 bases that match TRBD1. The CDR3 is 14 residues long. Per germline, CDR1 MGHRA and CDR2 YSYEKL. Trimming removed 4 bases from V and 3 bases from J; junction bases left unmatched: 4. The DNA of the CDR3 is TGCGCCAGCAGCCCCAGGACAGGGGTCTACGAGCAGTACTTC. Protein sequence: CASSPRTGVYEQYF.

The chain uses TRBV9 and TRBJ2-5; 7 bases are a match to TRBD2. The CDR3 spans 16 residues. The junction had 10 bases not matched to a gene; V was cut back by 3 bases and J by 2 bases. Germline lookup yields CDR1 SGDLS and CDR2 YYNGEE. In DNA, the CDR3 is TGTGCCAGCAGCGCCGAACCGGGGGGTAGTCAAGAGACCCAGTACTTC. Protein: CASSAEPGGSQETQYF. The whole variable domain, filled in from reference TRBV9 and TRBJ2-5, reads DSGVTQTPKHLITATGQRVTLRCSPRSGDLSVYWYQQSLDQGLQFLIQYYNGEERAKGNILERFSAQQFPDLHSELNLSSLELGDSALYFCASSAEPGGSQETQYFGPGTRLLVL.

This clone showed up just once. The chain couples TRBV5-8 to TRBJ2-1; 8 nucleotides agree with TRBD1. Germline assignment: CDR1 SGHTS and CDR2 YDEGEE. The CDR3 totals 15 residues. The trim removed 2 bases at V and 2 bases at J, leaving 3 bases unmatched. CDR3 coding DNA: TGTGCCAGCAGCTTCCGGGACAGGACCTACAATGAGCAGTTCTTC. This encodes CASSFRDRTYNEQFF.

The genes are TRBV6-4 and TRBJ2-1; 8 nucleotides agree with TRBD2. The V and J ends lost 4 bases and 6 bases, in that order; junction bases with no gene match: 5. The length of the CDR3 is 14 residues. Per the germline V gene, CDR1 is MRHNA and CDR2 is SNTAGT. CDR3 DNA: TGTGCCAGCAGTGTCGGGGGGGCCCCCAATGAGCAGTTCTTC. This gives the protein CASSVGGAPNEQFF.

The chain couples TRBV7-2 to TRBJ2-7, with TRBD2 matching 9 bases. The CDR3 is 17 amino acids. From germline, CDR1 is SGHTA and CDR2 FQGNSA. Trimming at V came to 0 bases and at J to 4 bases, leaving 10 bases not matched to a gene. For the CDR3, the DNA is TGTGCCAGCAGCTTAGCTCTAGGTGCTAGCGGGATTTACGAGCAGTACTTC. It translates to CASSLALGASGIYEQYF.

The rearrangement uses TRBV5-1 and TRBJ2-5, with D possibly TRBD1 on 6 matching bases. CDR1 and CDR2 from the germline V gene are SGHRS and YFSETQ. The CDR3 is 13 amino acids. V lost 0 bases to trimming and J lost 5 bases, with 8 bases between them. For the CDR3, the DNA is TGCGCCAGCAGCTTGGGACAGGCTGAGACCCAGTACTTC. Encoded protein: CASSLGQAETQYF.

This chain links TRBV9 with TRBJ2-7; no clear D gene. The CDR3 is 15 amino acids. Germline V CDR1 and CDR2: SGDLS, YYNGEE. The germline V and J ends were trimmed by 0 bases and 3 bases, with 13 bases remaining between them. The CDR3 region is CASSVGSLSLYEQYF. The CDR3 DNA reads TGTGCCAGCAGCGTAGGCAGTCTTTCCCTCTACGAGCAGTACTTC.

The rearrangement links TRBV19 to TRBJ2-6; 7 bases agree with TRBD1. CDR1 and CDR2 from the germline V gene are LNHDA and SQIVND (reference sequence). J was trimmed by 2 bases and V by 1 base; bases with no gene match: 2. This CDR3 is 16 amino acids long. DNA for the CDR3: TGTGCCAGTAGTATAGCCACAGGGGCTGGGGCCAACGTCCTGACTTTC. Protein product: CASSIATGAGANVLTF. Full variable domain (remainder filled in from reference TRBV19 and TRBJ2-6): DGGITQSPKYLFRKEGQNVTLSCEQNLNHDAMYWYRQDPGQGLRLIYYSQIVNDFQKGDIAEGYSVSREKKESFPLTVTSAQKNPTAFYLCASSIATGAGANVLTFGAGSRLTVL.

V gene TRBV5-1 combines with J gene TRBJ2-2; TRBD1 might be the D (6 bases). From germline, CDR1 is SGHRS and CDR2 YFSETQ. With 4 bases removed from V and 1 base from J, the gap between germline ends came to 8 bases. The CDR3 loop spans 14 amino acids. The CDR3 DNA sequence: TGCGCCAGCAGCGTGGACAGGAACACCGGGGAGCTGTTTTTT. It encodes CASSVDRNTGELFF. Complete variable domain (other parts from reference TRBV5-1 and TRBJ2-2): KAGVTQTPRYLIKTRGQQVTLSCSPISGHRSVSWYQQTPGQGLQFLFEYFSETQRNKGNFPGRFSGRQFSNSRSEMNVSTLELGDSALYLCASSVDRNTGELFFGEGSRLTVL.

The V call is TRBV6-4, the J call TRBJ1-5, with D unresolved. Trimming shortened V by 4 bases and J by 5 bases, and 9 bases separated the two germline ends. The CDR3 loop spans 13 amino acids. Germline V gene sequence: CDR1 MRHNA, CDR2 SNTAGT. The CDR3 nucleotides are TGTGCCAGCAGTGTAGAGGCGGATCAGCCCCAGCATTTT. It specifies CASSVEADQPQHF.

The genes are TRBV25-1 and TRBJ2-2; D possibly corresponds to TRBD2 (6 bases). The CDR3 is 14 residues long. Trimming took off 6 bases at V and 5 bases at J, with 13 bases between the two ends. Germline V gene lookup returns CDR1 MGHDK and CDR2 SYGVNS. The CDR3 reads CASSAGGGTGELFF. The DNA of the CDR3 is TGTGCCAGCAGCGCCGGAGGAGGGACCGGGGAGCTGTTTTTT. Using reference TRBV25-1 and TRBJ2-2 for the parts outside the CDR3, the full variable domain is EADIYQTPRYLVIGTGKKITLECSQTMGHDKMYWYQQDPGMELHLIHYSYGVNSTEKGDLSSESTVSRIRTEHFPLTLESARPSHTSQYLCASSAGGGTGELFFGEGSRLTVL.

CDR3 sequence (DNA): TGTGCCAGCACCACCATGGCGGGACCCTACGAGCAGTACTTC. Translating it yields CASTTMAGPYEQYF. This sequence joins TRBV7-8 and TRBJ2-7, with a possible D match to TRBD2 (6 bases). Trimming removed 7 bases at V and 2 bases at J, with 15 bases between. CDR3 length equals 14 residues. CDR1 and CDR2 (germline): SGHVS, FQNEAQ.

The V gene is TRBV10-1, the J gene TRBJ1-5; the D is unclear. V lost 7 bases and J 0 bases, leaving 19 bases between the germline ends. The CDR3 contains 17 residues. Germline loops: CDR1 WNHNN, CDR2 SYGVQD (reference sequence). The DNA for the CDR3 is TGCGCCAGCAACCCACAGAGGGTTACGTATAGCAATCAGCCCCAGCATTTT. The encoded protein is CASNPQRVTYSNQPQHF.

The genes are TRBV11-3 and TRBJ1-1, with TRBD1 as a possible D gene (5 bases). Deletions cut 8 bases from V and 7 bases from J, with 17 bases between. The CDR3 contains 13 residues. The germline gives CDR1 SGHNT, CDR2 YENEEA. CDR3 DNA sequence: TGTGCCAGCGCGACCCGTACAGGTGATGAAGCTTTCTTT. It translates to CASATRTGDEAFF.

V gene TRBV7-9 combines with J gene TRBJ1-2; D is ambiguous. The CDR3 has 13 residues. Trimming took 5 bases from V and 7 from J, leaving 14 bases between them. Germline-derived CDR1 and CDR2 are SEHNR and FQNEAQ (reference sequence). CDR3 nucleotides: TGTGCCAGCAGCCCACTACTAGGAGGTGGCTACACCTTC. This sequence encodes CASSPLLGGGYTF.

The chain recombines TRBV15 with TRBJ1-5; D is undetermined. Per germline, CDR1 LNHNV and CDR2 YYDKDF (reference sequence). This CDR3 has 13 amino acids. The V gene lost 0 bases and the J gene lost 5 bases, with 5 bases spanning the gap. CDR3 nucleotides: TGTGCCACCAGCAGAGACCTATATCAGCCCCAGCATTTT. Encoded protein: CATSRDLYQPQHF.

The chain uses TRBV14 and TRBJ1-4; possible D gene TRBD1, 6 bases. CDR1 SGHDN and CDR2 FVKESK come from the germline V gene. This CDR3 region has 15 residues. V was shortened by 4 bases and J by 7 bases, with 16 bases between the two germline ends. The CDR3 DNA reads as TGTGCCAGCAGCCTTTCACAGGGATCAGGTGAAAAACTGTTTTTT. As protein: CASSLSQGSGEKLFF.

The chain links TRBV19 to TRBJ1-2; 9 bases are shared with TRBD1. After removal of 4 bases from V and 6 bases from J, the junction contained 6 bases not matched to a gene. Per germline, CDR1 LNHDA and CDR2 SQIVND (reference sequence). The CDR3 runs 14 residues. The CDR3 DNA follows: TGTGCCAGTAGTACGGGGACAGGGTATCATGGCTACACCTTC. It codes for CASSTGTGYHGYTF.

The chain uses TRBV3-1 (or the pseudogene TRBV3-2) and TRBJ1-1, with TRBD1 matching over 8 bases. The junction had 5 bases not matched to a gene; V was cut back by 4 bases and J by 1 base. The germline CDR1 and CDR2 sequences are LGHDT and YNNKEL (reference sequence). The CDR3 contains 15 residues. CDR3 loop: CASSRIGQGNTEAFF. The CDR3 nucleotides read TGTGCCAGCAGCCGGATCGGACAGGGGAACACTGAAGCTTTCTTT.

V is TRBV7-8 and J is TRBJ1-3; D is possibly TRBD1 (6 bases). Germline loops: CDR1 SGHVS, CDR2 FQNEAQ. Trimming shortened V by 1 base and J by 6 bases, and 22 bases separated the two germline ends. The CDR3 extends over 18 amino acids. The CDR3: CASSLGGGGGSNLNTIYF. The DNA of the CDR3 is TGTGCCAGCAGCTTAGGAGGGGGAGGGGGAAGCAATTTAAACACCATATATTTT.

This chain joins TRBV11-2 and TRBJ1-1, with D possibly TRBD1 on 5 matching bases. Germline CDR1 and CDR2: SGHAT and FQNNGV. V dropped 1 base and J dropped 5 bases, with 11 bases sitting between them. The CDR3 covers 14 residues. CDR3 amino acids: CASSLAQGMTEAFF. The DNA for the CDR3 is TGTGCCAGCAGCTTAGCCCAGGGAATGACTGAAGCTTTCTTT.

The V and J genes are TRBV6-1 and TRBJ1-2; 7 positions agree with TRBD1. Germline V lookup: CDR1 MNHNS, CDR2 SASEGT. J was trimmed by 3 bases and V by 3 bases; bases with no gene match: 4. This CDR3 region has 14 residues. In nucleotides, the CDR3 is TGTGCCAGCAGTGAGGGGGGACAGTACTATGGCTACACCTTC. It encodes CASSEGGQYYGYTF.